Each of the 5 T cell receptor beta chains below was sequenced from the same sample in a study of T cell responses to AZD1222 COVID-19 vaccine. Using immunoSEQ multiplex PCR, the repertoire was profiled, and TCRdb retains in-frame clones only, with some absent. Of over 50,000 clones in the sample, more than 80% were seen once. The specimen comprised peripheral blood, sampled 28 days after the second AZD1222 dose. All receptors derive from an adult who received the AZD1222 COVID-19 vaccine.

V is TRBV5-1 and J is TRBJ1-1, with no clear D. Trimming pared 3 bases from V and 4 bases from J, leaving 4 bases between. The CDR3 runs to 11 residues. The germline V gene encodes CDR1 SGHRS and CDR2 YFSETQ. CDR3 sequence reads: CASSSPTEAFF. CDR3 nucleotide sequence: TGCGCCAGCAGCTCGCCCACTGAAGCTTTCTTT.

The chain employs TRBV27 and TRBJ2-5, with TRBD2 matching over 7 bases. The V segment lost 5 bases and the J segment 3 bases; nucleotides outside the gene matches: 6. Germline CDR1 reads MNHEY; CDR2 reads SMNVEV (reference sequence). CDR3 size: 14 residues. The CDR3 region has the DNA TGTGCCAGCAGTGGGGCCGGGACTAAAGAGACCCAGTACTTC. Translating gives CASSGAGTKETQYF.

This clone has a single count. This chain joins TRBV7-3 and TRBJ1-1, with 7 nucleotides matching TRBD1. The germline CDR1 and CDR2 sequences are SGHTA and FQGTGA. Trimming took 2 bases from V and 10 from J; bases not matched to a gene: 13. This CDR3 has 15 residues. The CDR3 here is CASSLEGQAGSGAFF. The CDR3 coding sequence is TGTGCCAGCAGCTTAGAAGGACAGGCCGGATCCGGAGCTTTCTTT.

The V call is TRBV9, the J call TRBJ2-2; no firm D call. This CDR3 has 14 amino acids. Trimming pared 0 bases from V and 2 bases from J, leaving 5 bases between. Germline CDR1 is SGDLS and CDR2 is YYNGEE. CDR3: CASSVDVNTGELFF. The CDR3 DNA reads as TGTGCCAGCAGCGTAGATGTCAACACCGGGGAGCTGTTTTTT. Based on the CDR3 plus reference TRBV9 and TRBJ2-2, the full variable domain is DSGVTQTPKHLITATGQRVTLRCSPRSGDLSVYWYQQSLDQGLQFLIQYYNGEERAKGNILERFSAQQFPDLHSELNLSSLELGDSALYFCASSVDVNTGELFFGEGSRLTVL.

J is TRBJ2-5 and V is TRBV5-1; 11 bases match TRBD2. This CDR3 has 14 residues. Germline V gives CDR1 SGHRS, CDR2 YFSETQ. Trimming took 4 bases from V and 5 from J; bases not matched to a gene: 4. CDR3 nucleotide sequence: TGCGCCAGCAGCGATCTAGCGGGAGGTGAGACCCAGTACTTC. Residues: CASSDLAGGETQYF.